Presented here are 29 T cell receptor beta chains from one specimen sequenced in a study of shared clonotypes between healthy human individuals. This table comes from immunoSEQ multiplex PCR, and its TCRdb copy is limited to in-frame clones, with some not included. Of about 1 million clones listed, about 75% were seen once; the top ten hold about 1.5%. Material: memory CD4+ T cells sorted from blood. Subset reported: CD45RA-negative fraction. The source of these receptors is a man between 18 and 29 years old in good health.

This chain joins TRBV28 and TRBJ1-2; no firm D call. Germline-derived CDR1 and CDR2 are MDHEN and SYDVKM. The CDR3 length is 12 residues. The germline V and J ends were trimmed by 3 bases and 3 bases, with 5 bases remaining between them. The chain's CDR3 is CASSFEYYGYTF. CDR3 nucleotides: TGTGCCAGCAGTTTTGAGTACTATGGCTACACCTTC.

Of note for this clone: The same CDR3 is also encoded by other DNA sequences in this sample. This rearrangement joins TRBV5-1 to TRBJ1-2; D perhaps matches TRBD1 (5 bases). This CDR3 comprises 13 residues. CDR1 and CDR2 (germline): SGHRS, YFSETQ. Trimming left V 4 bases short and J 8 bases short, with 15 bases between. CDR3 DNA: TGCGCCAGCAGCCTTTCGACAGTCTACGGCTACACCTTC. This codes for CASSLSTVYGYTF.

The chain links TRBV19 to TRBJ2-2; TRBD1 matches 11 bases. V was pared by 8 bases and J by 0 bases, with 5 bases of the junction left unmatched. Germline V lookup: CDR1 LNHDA, CDR2 SQIVND (reference sequence). The CDR3 totals 16 residues. CDR3 in amino acids: CASRRDRGANTGELFF. The DNA of the CDR3 is TGTGCCAGTCGCCGGGACAGGGGGGCGAACACCGGGGAGCTGTTTTTT.

V gene TRBV2 combines with J gene TRBJ2-4; perhaps TRBD1 as D (5 bases). This CDR3 has 12 residues. V lost 6 bases to trimming and J lost 5 bases, with 8 bases between them. Germline CDR1 SNHLY, CDR2 FYNNEI. In DNA form, the CDR3 reads TGTGCCAGCAGCCTAGGGGAAAACATTCAGTACTTC. Translated, it gives CASSLGENIQYF.

This clone showed up just once. In DNA form, the CDR3 reads TGTGCCAGCACCCCGGGACTCCCGGGGGCTAATGAAAAACTGTTTTTT. Translation gives CASTPGLPGANEKLFF. V is TRBV11-2 and J is TRBJ1-4, with D possibly TRBD1 on 5 matching bases. The CDR3 loop spans 16 amino acids. Deletions cut 7 bases from V and 3 bases from J, with 18 bases between. Germline-derived CDR1 and CDR2 are SGHAT and FQNNGV.

V is TRBV2 and J is TRBJ2-3; 12 bases map to TRBD2. CDR1 and CDR2 (germline): SNHLY, FYNNEI. J was trimmed by 2 bases and V by 6 bases; bases with no gene match: 9. The CDR3 consists of 17 residues. The CDR3 spells CASSLRRLAGDTDTQYF. The CDR3 DNA reads TGTGCCAGCAGCCTCCGAAGACTAGCGGGGGACACAGATACGCAGTATTTT.

V is TRBV4-2 and J is TRBJ2-3; D is undetermined. V lost 4 bases and J lost 0, with 8 bases in between. This CDR3 is built from 14 residues. Germline-derived CDR1 and CDR2 are LGHNA and YNFKEQ. CDR3 DNA: TGTGCCAGCAGCCCCACCCGAAGCACAGATACGCAGTATTTT. Protein sequence: CASSPTRSTDTQYF.

The chain joins TRBV6-5 to TRBJ1-4; 8 bases are a match to TRBD1. V trimming: 6 bases; J trimming: 8 bases; junction bases outside the gene matches: 5. The germline V gene has CDR1 MNHEY and CDR2 SVGAGI. The CDR3 runs 13 residues. For the CDR3, the DNA is TGTGCCAGCAGCGGACAGGGACGGGAAAAACTGTTTTTT. Its translation: CASSGQGREKLFF.

The gene calls are TRBV2 and TRBJ2-2; the match to TRBD1 covers 8 bases. This CDR3 has 15 residues. The germline CDR1 and CDR2 sequences are SNHLY and FYNNEI. V was clipped by 7 bases and J by 4 bases; unmatched bases: 8. The CDR3: CASNPTDRGTGELFF. The CDR3 coding sequence is TGTGCCAGCAACCCGACCGACAGGGGCACCGGGGAGCTGTTTTTT. Looking up the rest from reference TRBV2 and TRBJ2-2 gives the full variable domain: EPEVTQTPSHQVTQMGQEVILRCVPISNHLYFYWYRQILGQKVEFLVSFYNNEISEKSEIFDDQFSVERPDGSNFTLKIRSTKLEDSAMYFCASNPTDRGTGELFFGEGSRLTVL.

In DNA, the CDR3 is TGTGCCAGCACCCTGATGAGCGGGGGTACAGATACGCAGTATTTT. The encoded protein is CASTLMSGGTDTQYF. The chain recombines TRBV2 with TRBJ2-3, with 8 positions matching TRBD2. This CDR3 has 15 residues. The germline V gene encodes CDR1 SNHLY and CDR2 FYNNEI. The V gene end was trimmed by 7 bases and the J gene end by 3 bases; junction bases not matched to a gene: 9. The full variable domain, its missing parts supplied by reference TRBV2 and TRBJ2-3, is EPEVTQTPSHQVTQMGQEVILRCVPISNHLYFYWYRQILGQKVEFLVSFYNNEISEKSEIFDDQFSVERPDGSNFTLKIRSTKLEDSAMYFCASTLMSGGTDTQYFGPGTRLTVL.

The V gene is TRBV4-1, the J gene TRBJ2-6, with 8 bases that match TRBD1. V lost 2 bases and J lost 1; bases outside the gene matches: 10. CDR3 size: 19 residues. Germline CDR1 and CDR2: MGHRA and YSYEKL. The CDR3 DNA reads TGCGCCAGCAGCCAAAGGGGGACAGGAGAACTTTCTGGGGCCAACGTCCTGACTTTC. This translates into CASSQRGTGELSGANVLTF.

V gene TRBV11-1 combines with J gene TRBJ1-6; weak D call: TRBD1 (5 bases). This CDR3 contains 13 residues. Germline CDR1 reads SGHAT; CDR2 reads FQDESV (reference sequence). The V end lost 3 bases, the J end lost 9 bases, and 9 bases lay between the germline ends. The CDR3 reads CASSFQGSSPLHF. Written as DNA, the CDR3 is TGTGCCAGCAGCTTCCAGGGAAGTTCACCCCTCCACTTT.

The rearrangement links TRBV27 to TRBJ2-3, with TRBD2 matching over 12 bases. From germline, CDR1 is MNHEY and CDR2 SMNVEV (reference sequence). This CDR3 is built from 15 residues. Germline trimming cut 5 bases from V and 2 bases from J; bases unmatched to any gene: 2. This CDR3 is CASSRLAGVTDTQYF. The CDR3 region has the DNA TGTGCCAGCAGTCGACTAGCGGGAGTCACAGATACGCAGTATTTT.

This chain links TRBV7-6 with TRBJ2-5, with D perhaps matching TRBD2 (5 bases). V was clipped by 1 base and J by 4 bases, with 16 bases between them. Per germline, CDR1 SGHVS and CDR2 FNYEAQ. The CDR3 consists of 16 residues. CDR3 bases: TGTGCCAGCAGCTTAGGGACTCCTTCCCTTGGAGAGACCCAGTACTTC. This translates into CASSLGTPSLGETQYF.

The gene calls are TRBV10-1 and TRBJ2-2; D may be TRBD1 (6 bases). The CDR3 extends over 14 amino acids. Germline values: CDR1 WNHNN, CDR2 SYGVQD (reference sequence). Trimming removed 5 bases from V and 2 bases from J, with 9 bases in between. The chain's CDR3 is CASSTGTNTGELFF. The CDR3 DNA is TGCGCCAGCAGTACCGGGACAAACACCGGGGAGCTGTTTTTT.

In this sample, this clone turned up many times. The rearrangement joins TRBV27 to TRBJ1-1, with D unclear. The CDR3 runs 14 residues. Per the germline V gene, CDR1 is MNHEY and CDR2 is SMNVEV (reference sequence). V gave up 7 bases and J gave up 2 bases, with 14 bases separating them. DNA of the CDR3: TGTGCCAGCACAAACCGACACAGCAACACTGAAGCTTTCTTT. Translated: CASTNRHSNTEAFF.

This clone was counted between two and nine times. This rearrangement joins TRBV5-8 to TRBJ2-3; D may be TRBD2 (5 bases). Trimming removed 1 base from V and 3 bases from J, with 6 bases in between. The germline gives CDR1 SGHTS, CDR2 YDEGEE. The CDR3 spans 13 residues. The CDR3 loop is CASSLRGTDTQYF. CDR3 in DNA: TGTGCCAGCAGCTTGCGGGGAACAGATACGCAGTATTTT.

The V gene is TRBV28, the J gene TRBJ2-3; D possibly corresponds to TRBD2 (5 bases). The CDR3 is 16 residues long. V lost 6 bases, J lost 0 bases, and 16 bases lay in between. Germline CDR1 reads MDHEN; CDR2 reads SYDVKM. The CDR3 region is CASSSGRIYSTDTQYF. For the CDR3, the DNA is TGTGCCAGCAGCAGCGGACGGATCTACAGCACAGATACGCAGTATTTT. Full variable domain (remainder filled in from reference TRBV28 and TRBJ2-3): DVKVTQSSRYLVKRTGEKVFLECVQDMDHENMFWYRQDPGLGLRLIYFSYDVKMKEKGDIPEGYSVSREKKERFSLILESASTNQTSMYLCASSSGRIYSTDTQYFGPGTRLTVL.

J is TRBJ2-1 and V is TRBV4-1; 7 nucleotides agree with TRBD2. With V trimmed by 0 bases and J by 3 bases, 8 bases remained unmatched. The CDR3 length is 17 residues. Germline V lookup: CDR1 MGHRA, CDR2 YSYEKL. The CDR3 loop is CASSQDWGEGHYNEQFF. CDR3 sequence (DNA): TGCGCCAGCAGCCAAGATTGGGGGGAGGGCCACTACAATGAGCAGTTCTTC.

This clone was seen at least ten times. The chain links TRBV6-6 to TRBJ1-1; D call uncertain. Trimming took 2 bases from V and 1 from J, leaving 8 bases between them. Germline CDR1 and CDR2: MNHNY and SVGAGI (reference sequence). CDR3 length equals 14 residues. The chain's CDR3 is CASSYPEKNTEAFF. DNA of the CDR3: TGTGCCAGCAGTTACCCAGAGAAGAACACTGAAGCTTTCTTT.

The sample holds one count of this clone. The genes are TRBV4-3 and TRBJ2-5; D gene unclear. Germline CDR1 and CDR2: LGHNA and YSLEER. The CDR3 length is 14 residues. V dropped 2 bases and J dropped 2 bases, with 9 bases sitting between them. The CDR3 spells CASSQPAVQETQYF. The CDR3 DNA is TGCGCCAGCAGCCAACCAGCAGTGCAAGAGACCCAGTACTTC.

The chain employs TRBV4-2 and TRBJ2-7; 10 nucleotides line up with TRBD2. Losses at the gene ends were 0 bases for V and 7 bases for J; bases not matched to a gene: 12. The CDR3 contains 17 residues. Germline CDR1 LGHNA, CDR2 YNFKEQ. In DNA, the CDR3 is TGTGCCAGCAGCCAAGAACCCGGACTAGCGGCTCCGGGGGAGCAGTACTTC. As protein: CASSQEPGLAAPGEQYF.

In this sample, this clone turned up once. V and J are TRBV2 and TRBJ1-4; D is unclear. Germline V lookup: CDR1 SNHLY, CDR2 FYNNEI. Trimming cost V 8 bases and J 4 bases, with 11 bases left between them. CDR3 size: 13 residues. Here the CDR3 reads CASGVVGNEKLFF. The CDR3 nucleotides read TGTGCCAGCGGGGTAGTAGGTAATGAAAAACTGTTTTTT.

The chain links TRBV7-6 to TRBJ2-2, with TRBD2 identical over 8 bases. This CDR3 has 16 amino acids. Germline V gene data show CDR1 as SGHVS and CDR2 as FNYEAQ. Losses at the gene ends were 1 base for V and 6 bases for J; bases not matched to a gene: 7. CDR3: CASSLVAAGDPGELFF. In DNA, the CDR3 is TGTGCCAGCAGCTTAGTGGCAGCGGGGGACCCCGGGGAGCTGTTTTTT. The full variable domain, its missing parts supplied by reference TRBV7-6 and TRBJ2-2, is GAGVSQSPRYKVTKRGQDVALRCDPISGHVSLYWYRQALGQGPEFLTYFNYEAQQDKSGLPNDRFSAERPEGSISTLTIQRTEQRDSAMYRCASSLVAAGDPGELFFGEGSRLTVL.

This clone was seen once. The CDR3 loop reads CASGLAQNTEAFF. For the CDR3, the DNA is TGTGCTAGTGGTTTGGCGCAGAACACTGAAGCTTTCTTT. J is TRBJ1-1 and V is TRBV12-5, with D hard to call. The length of the CDR3 is 13 residues. V was trimmed by 1 base and J by 1 base, leaving 4 bases between them. From germline, CDR1 is LGHNT and CDR2 FRNRAP. Based on the CDR3 plus reference TRBV12-5 and TRBJ1-1, the full variable domain is DARVTQTPRHKVTEMGQEVTMRCQPILGHNTVFWYRQTMMQGLELLAYFRNRAPLDDSGMPKDRFSAEMPDATLATLKIQPSEPRDSAVYFCASGLAQNTEAFFGQGTRLTVV.

This clone was counted a single time. The rearrangement uses TRBV6-6 and TRBJ2-5; maybe TRBD1 (6 bases). The J call may be in error: the DNA end matches TRBJ2-7 better. CDR1 and CDR2 (germline): MNHNY, SVGAGI (reference sequence). The CDR3 contains 13 residues. The CDR3 DNA follows: TGTGCCAGCAGTTACGGGGACATCTACGAGCAGTACTTC. Encoded protein: CASSYGDIYEQYF.

The J gene is TRBJ1-6, the V gene TRBV6-5; no clear D. The germline CDR1 and CDR2 sequences are MNHEY and SVGAGI. Deletions cut 0 bases from V and 2 bases from J, with 8 bases between. The CDR3 consists of 16 residues. The CDR3 loop is CASSYSQRTYNSPLHF. Here the CDR3 DNA reads TGTGCCAGCAGTTACTCGCAAAGGACCTATAATTCACCCCTCCACTTT.

This chain connects TRBV6-5 to TRBJ1-4; D is perhaps TRBD1 (6 bases). V lost 5 bases to trimming and J lost 3 bases, with 10 bases between them. The CDR3 has 14 residues. Germline CDR1 and CDR2: MNHEY and SVGAGI. CDR3 sequence reads: CASSPRGSNEKLFF. DNA of the CDR3: TGTGCCAGCAGTCCCAGGGGTTCTAATGAAAAACTGTTTTTT.

The chain uses TRBV30 and TRBJ2-3; tentatively, D is TRBD1 (5 bases). The germline V gene has CDR1 GTSNPN and CDR2 SVGIG (reference sequence). The CDR3 totals 18 residues. V was cut by 3 bases and J by 0 bases, with 22 bases left in between. The CDR3, as DNA: TGTGCCTGGAGCCTTCGAACGCCTCAGGGCCGGAGCACAGATACGCAGTATTTT. This sequence encodes CAWSLRTPQGRSTDTQYF.